This TCR beta chain is from a study of T cells after yellow fever vaccination. TCRdb reprocessed the 5' RACE reads via MiXCR and lists one record per CDR3 protein. The repertoire consists of under 200,000 distinct CDR3 sequences, with 6% to 7.5% occurring once and the leading ten covering over 2%. V shed 6 bases and J shed 3 bases, with 9 bases lying between them. The CDR3 totals 12 residues. From germline, CDR1 is KGHSH and CDR2 LQKENI. This clonotype has at least ten counts. The clonotype comes from a man aged 18-30 years who received the YFV17D yellow fever vaccine. Sequencing was performed on CD4+ T cells sorted from PBMCs, taken more than 4 days after the first yellow fever vaccination. The V call is TRBV18, the J call TRBJ2-7; D is undetermined. The CDR3 bases are TGTGCCAGCTCGGGGTGGGACTACGAGCAGTACTTC. Amino acids: CASSGWDYEQYF.